The rows below give T cell receptor beta chains drawn from one sample of a study of T cell responses to AZD1222 COVID-19 vaccine. Data came from immunoSEQ multiplex PCR; TCRdb stores just in-frame clones and leaves some out. The sample has over 75,000 clones; 85% to 90% are singletons. The sequences come from peripheral blood, collected on day 0 of AZD1222 vaccination. The receptors stem from an adult in good health. The CDR3 runs from the conserved cysteine through the conserved F or W. A D gene is named only where the DNA matches it firmly. Only part of the rows carry a size: once, few, many, or a class if the clone is expanded.

V	D	size	J	DNA	CDR3
TRBV18	.	.	TRBJ1-2	TGTGCCAGCTCACAAGAGGGGAACTATGGCTACACCTTC	CASSQEGNYGYTF
TRBV28	.	.	TRBJ1-2	TGTGCCAGCTACCTGCTGGGTGGCTACACCTTC	CASYLLGGYTF
TRBV5-6	.	.	TRBJ2-7	TGTGCCAGCAGCTTGGGAGGGGGCGAGCAGTACTTC	CASSLGGGEQYF
TRBV18	.	few	TRBJ2-5	TGTGCCAGCTCACCAACCGCGACCCAAGAGACCCAGTACTTC	CASSPTATQETQYF
TRBV2	TRBD2	.	TRBJ2-1	TGTGCCAGCAGTCGACTACCGGGACTAACTAACAATGAGCAGTTCTTC	CASSRLPGLTNNEQFF
TRBV7-8	TRBD2	.	TRBJ2-7	TGTGCCAGCAGCTTCGGGACTAGCGGGAGCTACGAGCAGTACTTC	CASSFGTSGSYEQYF
TRBV12-3/TRBV12-4	.	.	TRBJ2-7	TGTGCCAGCACCCAGGGGCAGTACTTC	CASTQGQYF
TRBV28	TRBD1	once	TRBJ2-5	TGTGCCAGCAGTTTGGTTTTCGGACAGGGAGGCGAGACCCAGTACTTC	CASSLVFGQGGETQYF
TRBV5-1	.	.	TRBJ1-2	TGCGCCAGCAGCTTGGCGGTAGGGCAGATTAACTATGGCTACACCTTC	CASSLAVGQINYGYTF
TRBV10-3	TRBD2	.	TRBJ2-7	TGTGCCATCAGTGAGTCGGGACTAGCCTACGAGCAGTACTTC	CAISESGLAYEQYF
TRBV18	.	.	TRBJ2-5	TGTGCCAGCTCACATGGGGGGCGGTCCCAAGAGACCCAGTACTTC	CASSHGGRSQETQYF
TRBV11-1	.	.	TRBJ1-2	TGTGCCAGCAGCCCAAGTGGGGGGGCCTATGGCTACACCTTC	CASSPSGGAYGYTF
TRBV24-1	.	.	TRBJ2-1	TGTGCCACCTCCCTACGAAGGGGTGAGCAGTTCTTC	CATSLRRGEQFF
TRBV5-1	TRBD1	.	TRBJ1-4	TGCGCCAGCAGCTTGGTGGGACAGCCAACCATTAATGAAAAACTGTTTTTT	CASSLVGQPTINEKLFF
TRBV19	.	.	TRBJ2-7	TGTGCCAGTAGGAGGAACGGCCTTTACGAGCAGTACTTC	CASRRNGLYEQYF
TRBV19	TRBD1	once	TRBJ1-1	TGTGCCAGTAGTATAGAGGCAGGGGGATTGGAAACTGAAGCTTTCTTT	CASSIEAGGLETEAFF
TRBV28	.	.	TRBJ2-3	TGTGCCAGCAGACAACAGGGACCTCAGGGGAGGCAGTATTTT	CASRQQGPQGRQYF
TRBV6-5	.	.	TRBJ2-2	TGTGCCAGCGAGGCTGGGGAGCTGTTTTTT	CASEAGELFF
TRBV6-1	TRBD1	.	TRBJ1-2	TGTGCCAGCAGTGAAGACGTGGTAGGCAGGGGGGCCTATGGCTACACCTTC	CASSEDVVGRGAYGYTF
TRBV5-1	.	.	TRBJ1-2	TGCGCCAGCAGCGCAGAGGGCCAGGGCCCGTACTATGGCTACACCTTC	CASSAEGQGPYYGYTF
TRBV19	.	.	TRBJ2-7	TGTGCCAGTAGTATCCAGGGGGCTAGCGGGCAGTACTTC	CASSIQGASGQYF
TRBV7-6	.	.	TRBJ1-5	TGTGCCAGCAGCTTATTTAGGGCCGTGAAGCCCCAGCATTTT	CASSLFRAVKPQHF
TRBV28	.	once	TRBJ1-2	TGTGCCAGCAGTCCAGCCGGGCCGTTGACGAGGGGCTACACCTTC	CASSPAGPLTRGYTF
TRBV5-6	.	.	TRBJ2-7	TGTGCCAGCAGCTTACGGGGAACCTCCTACGAGCAGTACTTC	CASSLRGTSYEQYF
TRBV6-1	.	.	TRBJ1-5	TGTGCCAGCAGTGAAGCCCATAGCAATCAGCCCCAGCATTTT	CASSEAHSNQPQHF
TRBV11-2	TRBD1	.	TRBJ1-2	TGTGCCAGCAGCCTCGGACAGGGGGCTGACTATGGCTACACCTTC	CASSLGQGADYGYTF
TRBV25-1	.	.	TRBJ2-1	TGTGCCAGCAGTGAATCAAACAATGAGCAGTTCTTC	CASSESNNEQFF
TRBV29-1	.	.	TRBJ1-2	TGCAGCGTCTACCCCAGCACCTTC	CSVYPSTF
TRBV9	.	.	TRBJ1-2	TGTGCCAGCAGCTCCCGGGGGGAGGCCTACTATGGCTACACCTTC	CASSSRGEAYYGYTF
TRBV11-3	.	few	TRBJ2-1	TGTGCCAGCAGCTTTGGAGGGAGTAATAATGAGCAGTTCTTC	CASSFGGSNNEQFF
TRBV28	.	.	TRBJ1-1	TGTGCCAGCAGTTCGCAGGGGATGACTGAAGCTTTCTTT	CASSSQGMTEAFF
TRBV7-9	.	.	TRBJ2-5	TGTGCCAGCAGCCCCGGTCCGACAGTTCAAGAGACCCAGTACTTC	CASSPGPTVQETQYF
TRBV9	TRBD1	.	TRBJ1-2	TGTGCCAGCAGCGCCGGAGGAAGGACAGGGGAGGTCGATGGCTACACCTTC	CASSAGGRTGEVDGYTF
TRBV15	TRBD1	.	TRBJ2-3	TGTGCCACCAGCAGAGAACGGGGAGGGACAGGGGACCTCGGGGATACGCAGTATTTT	CATSRERGGTGDLGDTQYF
TRBV20-1	.	.	TRBJ1-3	TGCAGTGCTAGTGACCGAATCTCTGGAAACACCATATATTTT	CSASDRISGNTIYF
TRBV9	.	.	TRBJ2-1	TGTGCCAGCAGCATCAGTGGGGGGTCCTACAATGAGCAGTTCTTC	CASSISGGSYNEQFF
TRBV28	TRBD2	few	TRBJ2-3	TGTGCCAGCAGACCCCAGCGGGGCGGGAGGGCACAAGATACGCAGTATTTT	CASRPQRGGRAQDTQYF
TRBV11-1	.	.	TRBJ1-1	TGTGCCAGCAGCGCCGGCCAAACTGAAGCTTTCTTT	CASSAGQTEAFF
TRBV3-1/TRBV3-2	.	.	TRBJ1-1	TGTGCCAGCAGCCAAGACCCGGGCCTGAACACTGAAGCTTTCTTT	CASSQDPGLNTEAFF
TRBV28	.	.	TRBJ1-5	TGTGCCAGCAGCCGAATCAAAGGAAGTTCGGCCCAGCATTTT	CASSRIKGSSAQHF
TRBV11-2	.	.	TRBJ2-7	TGTGCCAGCAGCTTATTGGGAGGTGTCTACGAGCAGTACTTC	CASSLLGGVYEQYF
TRBV6-2/TRBV6-3	TRBD1	.	TRBJ2-2	TGTGCCAGCAGCTCCGGGACAGGTGACACCGGGGAGCTGTTTTTT	CASSSGTGDTGELFF
TRBV10-3	.	.	TRBJ2-1	TGTGCCATCAGTGATGGAGGGGTCAATGAGCAGTTCTTC	CAISDGGVNEQFF
TRBV14	TRBD1	many	TRBJ1-2	TGTGCCAGCAGCGCCCGGGACAGGGTGGCGCGTGGCTACACCTTC	CASSARDRVARGYTF
TRBV9	TRBD2	.	TRBJ2-1	TGTGCCAGCAGCGGGGGACTAGCGGGCCACTCCTACAATGAGCAGTTCTTC	CASSGGLAGHSYNEQFF
TRBV21-1	.	.	TRBJ1-5	TGTGCCAGCATCAGGGGGTCGATGCAGCCCCAGCATTTT	CASIRGSMQPQHF
TRBV27	.	few	TRBJ1-5	TGTGCCAGCAGTCCCCCAGGGAGCAATCAGCCCCAGCATTTT	CASSPPGSNQPQHF
TRBV5-4	.	.	TRBJ1-1	TGTGCCAGCAGCTCACTTCGGGGTCTGGGCACTGAAGCTTTCTTT	CASSSLRGLGTEAFF
TRBV9	TRBD2	.	TRBJ2-1	TGTGCCAGCAGCGTATCGGGAGGCCTGACCTACAATGAGCAGTTCTTC	CASSVSGGLTYNEQFF
TRBV28	TRBD1	.	TRBJ2-1	TGTGCCAGCAGTTGGTTAGGACAGGGGCTTAGAAATGAGCAGTTCTTC	CASSWLGQGLRNEQFF
TRBV6-5	.	.	TRBJ1-2	TGTGCCACAACCCTTGGGCCGGCCTTTAACTATGGCTACACCTTC	CATTLGPAFNYGYTF
TRBV5-5	TRBD1	once	TRBJ2-7	TGTGCCAGCCTCACAGGGGGCGGATCCTACGAGCAGTACTTC	CASLTGGGSYEQYF
TRBV4-2	.	few	TRBJ2-3	TGTGCCAGCAGCCAAGGGGTGTCCACAGATACGCAGTATTTT	CASSQGVSTDTQYF
TRBV7-2	TRBD2	.	TRBJ2-7	TGTGCCAGCAGGGGACCGGGACTAGCGGGAATGATCTCCTACGAGCAGTACTTC	CASRGPGLAGMISYEQYF
TRBV4-1	TRBD1	.	TRBJ1-2	TGCGCCAGCAGCCAAGAGTACCCAGGGGGTTTGAACTATGGCTACACCTTC	CASSQEYPGGLNYGYTF